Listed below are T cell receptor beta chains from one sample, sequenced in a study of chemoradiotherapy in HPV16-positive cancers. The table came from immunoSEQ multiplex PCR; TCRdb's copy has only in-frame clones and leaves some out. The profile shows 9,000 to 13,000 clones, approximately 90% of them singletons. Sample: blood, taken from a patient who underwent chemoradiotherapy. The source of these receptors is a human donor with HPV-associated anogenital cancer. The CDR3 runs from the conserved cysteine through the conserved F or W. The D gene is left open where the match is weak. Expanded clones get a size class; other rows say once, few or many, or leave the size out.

TGTGCCAGCAGCACGCCCTCCGGGACAGTCGCCTACGAGCAGTACTTC	CASSTPSGTVAYEQYF	TRBJ2-7	TRBV7-6	TRBD1	-
TGTGCCAGCATCCTGGCACCCCAAGAGACCCAGTACTTC	CASILAPQETQYF	TRBJ2-5	TRBV2	-	-
TGTGCCAGCAGTGAACAGGGAGAATTCTACGAGCAGTACTTC	CASSEQGEFYEQYF	TRBJ2-7	TRBV2	-	-
TGTGCCAGCAGCGGGCCGGGACTAGCGGGGGCCACAGATACGCAGTATTTT	CASSGPGLAGATDTQYF	TRBJ2-3	TRBV7-2	TRBD2	-
TGTGCCAGCAGTGACTGGACAGGGGACTATGGCTACACCTTC	CASSDWTGDYGYTF	TRBJ1-2	TRBV2	TRBD1	-
TGTGCCAGCAGTGAACGGCAGGGGGATTATGAAAAACTGTTTTTT	CASSERQGDYEKLFF	TRBJ1-4	TRBV2	TRBD1	-
TGTGCCAGCAGTGAAACCCCCTCTGGGGCCAACGTCCTGACTTTC	CASSETPSGANVLTF	TRBJ2-6	TRBV6-1	-	-
TGTGCCAGCAGTGAAGCGCGACTAGCGGGGGGAGGAGAGACCCAGTACTTC	CASSEARLAGGGETQYF	TRBJ2-5	TRBV2	TRBD2	-
TGCGCCAGCAGCCTCGCAGGGGACCCTATTAGCAATCAGCCCCAGCATTTT	CASSLAGDPISNQPQHF	TRBJ1-5	TRBV4-1	-	once
TGTGCCAGCAGCCACCGACAGGGTGCGAACATTCAGTACTTC	CASSHRQGANIQYF	TRBJ2-4	TRBV5-4	TRBD1	-
TGTGCCAGTAGTATCCTTATCGTCGGGGGCCGGAGGTTAAATAATTCACCCCTCCACTTT	CASSILIVGGRRLNNSPLHF	TRBJ1-6	TRBV19	-	-
TGTGCCAGCAGCAAAGACAGTCAGCCCCAGCATTTT	CASSKDSQPQHF	TRBJ1-5	TRBV21-1	-	-
TGTGCCAGCAGCTTGGGCGGGGGATACGAGCAGTACTTC	CASSLGGGYEQYF	TRBJ2-7	TRBV5-4	TRBD2	few
TGTGCCAGCAGTTCCTCTGGGACTAGGGAGCTGTTTTTT	CASSSSGTRELFF	TRBJ2-2	TRBV5-4	TRBD2	-
TGTGCCAGCTCACATCCCCAGGCCCCGTTGGAGACCCAGTACTTC	CASSHPQAPLETQYF	TRBJ2-5	TRBV18	-	once
TGCGCCAGCAGCCAAGATCAAGGGGTAACCGGGGAGCTGTTTTTT	CASSQDQGVTGELFF	TRBJ2-2	TRBV4-3	-	-
TGTGCCAGCAAGCGAGGGACCCACACTGAAGCTTTCTTT	CASKRGTHTEAFF	TRBJ1-1	TRBV7-6	-	-
TGTGCCAACTCGCGAGGCACAGATACGCAGTATTTT	CANSRGTDTQYF	TRBJ2-3	TRBV7-9	-	-
TGTGCCAGCAGTCGAGACGGGCGCCGCGAGCAGTACTTC	CASSRDGRREQYF	TRBJ2-7	TRBV11-3	-	-
TGTAAAAGCGGGGATCAGGCGGGCTACACCTTC	CKSGDQAGYTF	TRBJ1-2	TRBV9	-	once
TGTGCCAGCAGTGAAGGGGCAGGGGGGTCCTACGAGCAGTACTTC	CASSEGAGGSYEQYF	TRBJ2-7	TRBV6-1	-	-
TGCGCCAGCAGCTTGAGGGGGGGCCGCAACGAGCAGTACTTC	CASSLRGGRNEQYF	TRBJ2-7	TRBV5-1	-	-
TGTGCCAGCAGTTCCCCCAGAGGCTACGAGCAGTACTTC	CASSSPRGYEQYF	TRBJ2-7	TRBV6-6	-	-
TGTGCCAGCAGTGAGGTAGCGGGGGGGCTAGCCGCGCAGTATTTT	CASSEVAGGLAAQYF	TRBJ2-3	TRBV6-1	TRBD2	-
TGTGCCAGCAGCTTAGGGCCAGGGCACGATTCACCCCTCCACTTT	CASSLGPGHDSPLHF	TRBJ1-6	TRBV7-2	-	-
TGTGCCAGCACCACTAAACCGGGACTAGCCACAGATACGCAGTATTTT	CASTTKPGLATDTQYF	TRBJ2-3	TRBV7-9	TRBD2	-
TGTGCCAAGACCGTCCGGGACAGATATTCACCCCTCCACTTT	CAKTVRDRYSPLHF	TRBJ1-6	TRBV6-4	TRBD1	few
TGTGCCTGGAGTGGAGGGTGGACTAGCGGGGTCCGGGCCGGGGAGCTGTTTTTT	CAWSGGWTSGVRAGELFF	TRBJ2-2	TRBV30	TRBD2	once
TGCGCCAGCAGCTTGGCCGGGGGATCAGATACGCAGTATTTT	CASSLAGGSDTQYF	TRBJ2-3	TRBV5-1	-	-
TGTGCCAGCAGTGAGGACCGGGGGGATCAGCCCCAGCATTTT	CASSEDRGDQPQHF	TRBJ1-5	TRBV25-1	-	-
TGTGCCAGCAGCCCACAGGGGGCGCGGGAGACCCAGTACTTC	CASSPQGARETQYF	TRBJ2-5	TRBV7-3	TRBD1	-
TGTGCCAGCAGTTTGCTGACAGGGGACTATGGCTACACCTTC	CASSLLTGDYGYTF	TRBJ1-2	TRBV25-1	TRBD1	-
TGTGCCAGCAGTGTTCAGGGTTCAAAATCCTACGAGCAGTACTTC	CASSVQGSKSYEQYF	TRBJ2-7	TRBV2	-	few
TGCGCCAGCGTGCGGGACGGGGAGCTGTTTTTT	CASVRDGELFF	TRBJ2-2	TRBV10-2	-	few
TGTGCCAGTAGTATGGGCGGCGGGGGGCTCCGGTTGCAGTACTTC	CASSMGGGGLRLQYF	TRBJ2-7	TRBV19	TRBD2	-
TGTGCCAGCAGTATTGGACTAAACTATGGCTACACCTTC	CASSIGLNYGYTF	TRBJ1-2	TRBV14	-	-
TGTGCCAGCAGCCTCGGGATTTCTGCTCATGGCTACACCTTC	CASSLGISAHGYTF	TRBJ1-2	TRBV9	-	-
TGTGCCAGCAGCCAGGGGAATGGCGTCCCGCTGGAGACCCAGTACTTC	CASSQGNGVPLETQYF	TRBJ2-5	TRBV7-2	-	-
TGTGCCAGCAGCTTAGGATGGGGGGTAGAAGGTGTGCAGTACTTC	CASSLGWGVEGVQYF	TRBJ2-7	TRBV7-8	-	-
TGTGCTAGCAGCTTAGAGGGCCCGGACAGTGGGAACTATGGCTACACCTTC	CASSLEGPDSGNYGYTF	TRBJ1-2	TRBV7-7	-	-
TGCGCCAGCAGCTTGGATCCAGGCTTCGACCGGGAGACCCAGTACTTC	CASSLDPGFDRETQYF	TRBJ2-5	TRBV5-1	-	-
TGCGCCAGCAGCCGTACTACTAGCACAGATACGCAGTATTTT	CASSRTTSTDTQYF	TRBJ2-3	TRBV4-3	-	once
TGTGCCAGTAGTATTTTAGCAGGGGGCTATGGCTACACCTTC	CASSILAGGYGYTF	TRBJ1-2	TRBV19	TRBD1	-
TGTGCCAGCAGTGAAGAGCGGGGGGAGGTTCTAGATACGCAGTATTTT	CASSEERGEVLDTQYF	TRBJ2-3	TRBV27	TRBD2	-
TGTGCTAGTGGTTCAGCAGTAGCATCGGGTACTGAAGCTTTCTTT	CASGSAVASGTEAFF	TRBJ1-1	TRBV12-5	-	-
TGTGCCAGCAGTTTAACTAGCGGGGGCCAAGAGACCCAGTACTTC	CASSLTSGGQETQYF	TRBJ2-5	TRBV28	TRBD2	-
TGCGCCAGCAGCTGGTCACATAGGGGGTTCAACACTGAAGCTTTCTTT	CASSWSHRGFNTEAFF	TRBJ1-1	TRBV5-1	-	-